The clone carrying this T cell receptor beta chain was found once. Libraries were prepared by immunoSEQ multiplex PCR; TCRdb keeps only in-frame clonotypes and omits some of them. The table records fewer than 95,000 clones, roughly 90% of them present only once. This record belongs to a study of technical replicates of blood from several donors. Germline CDR1 and CDR2: LNHNV and YYDKDF (reference sequence). V lost 3 bases and J lost 9; bases outside the gene matches: 10. The CDR3 totals 16 residues. Sequencing was done on a sample of T cells isolated from PBMCs. This chain joins TRBV15 and TRBJ1-6; 8 nucleotides agree with TRBD1. The clonotype was recovered from a human donor in good health. CDR3 sequence: CATSRPPGQGGSPLHF. The DNA for the CDR3 is TGTGCCACCAGCAGGCCCCCCGGACAGGGAGGTTCACCCCTCCACTTT.